Below, 22 T cell receptor beta chains from the same sample are listed, as sequenced in a study of blood T cell repertoires in COVID-19. Here immunoSEQ multiplex PCR was the method, and the copy in TCRdb shows in-frame clones only, minus some. Among tens of thousands of clones listed, 70% to 85% were seen once. The source material was peripheral blood. The receptors shown here come from a man aged 45-65 years with active or convalescent COVID-19.

Concerning this clone: The junction departs from the called germline gene at one end, perhaps through a read error. The chain links TRBV12-5 to TRBJ1-3; weak D call: TRBD1 (5 bases). The germline V gene encodes CDR1 LGHNT and CDR2 FRNRAP. The CDR3 runs 12 residues. The CDR3 spells CASGLSRAPLSF. The CDR3 DNA reads as TGTGCTAGTGGTTTGTCCAGGGCCCCGCTGAGTTTT.

The chain joins TRBV18 to TRBJ1-3; the D gene is possibly TRBD1 (5 bases). Germline V lookup: CDR1 KGHSH, CDR2 LQKENI. The ends were cut back, 6 bases at V and 0 bases at J, with 12 bases in the middle. The CDR3 covers 15 residues. In DNA form, the CDR3 reads TGTGCCAGCTCGCCTCAGGGTGACTCTGGAAACACCATATATTTT. Translating it yields CASSPQGDSGNTIYF.

V is TRBV27 and J is TRBJ1-4, with TRBD1 identical over 8 bases. The CDR3 runs 18 residues. Germline loops: CDR1 MNHEY, CDR2 SMNVEV (reference sequence). The ends lost 6 bases at V and 7 bases at J; junction bases unmatched: 19. The CDR3 here is CASSRGGTPHRGSEKLFF. The CDR3 DNA follows: TGTGCCAGCAGCCGAGGGGGTACGCCGCACAGGGGGAGTGAAAAACTGTTTTTT.

This sequence joins TRBV12-3 or TRBV12-4 and TRBJ1-2; D gene uncertain. CDR3 length equals 13 residues. V was trimmed by 1 base and J by 2 bases, leaving 5 bases between them. CDR3 sequence (DNA): TGTGCCAGCAGTTTAGGGCAGAACTATGGCTACACCTTC. Its protein is CASSLGQNYGYTF.

This chain joins TRBV5-1 and TRBJ1-1, with 8 bases lining up with TRBD1. Trimming took 3 bases from V and 4 from J; bases not matched to a gene: 11. This CDR3 is 16 amino acids long. Germline V gene data show CDR1 as SGHRS and CDR2 as YFSETQ. The CDR3 coding sequence is TGCGCCAGCAGCTCCCCCGCAGGGGGCGAGATCACTGAAGCTTTCTTT. It specifies CASSSPAGGEITEAFF. The whole variable domain, remainder taken from reference TRBV5-1 and TRBJ1-1, is KAGVTQTPRYLIKTRGQQVTLSCSPISGHRSVSWYQQTPGQGLQFLFEYFSETQRNKGNFPGRFSGRQFSNSRSEMNVSTLELGDSALYLCASSSPAGGEITEAFFGQGTRLTVV.

The V call is TRBV27, the J call TRBJ2-7; D uncertain. Germline-derived CDR1 and CDR2 are MNHEY and SMNVEV (reference sequence). V gave up 2 bases and J gave up 2 bases, with 10 bases separating them. The CDR3 loop spans 14 amino acids. The CDR3: CASSLSRQPYEQYF. The CDR3 region has the DNA TGTGCCAGCAGTTTAAGTAGACAACCCTACGAGCAGTACTTC.

This clone was counted between two and nine times. The J gene is TRBJ1-1, the V gene TRBV11-2; D unclear. From germline, CDR1 is SGHAT and CDR2 FQNNGV. The V gene lost 2 bases and the J gene lost 0 bases, with 10 bases spanning the gap. The CDR3 contains 15 residues. The CDR3 nucleotides read TGTGCCAGCAGCTTACAGGTTTCATTGAACACTGAAGCTTTCTTT. Its translation is CASSLQVSLNTEAFF.

The rearrangement links TRBV7-2 to TRBJ2-4; 7 bases agree with TRBD1. This CDR3 has 15 amino acids. Looked up from germline, CDR1 is SGHTA and CDR2 is FQGNSA. Losses at the gene ends were 0 bases for V and 4 bases for J; bases not matched to a gene: 3. Here the CDR3 DNA reads TGTGCCAGCAGCTTAGCCCTACAGGGGAAAAACATTCAGTACTTC. It translates to CASSLALQGKNIQYF.

This rearrangement joins TRBV11-2 to TRBJ1-3, with D possibly matching TRBD1 (5 bases). The germline V and J ends were trimmed by 2 bases and 0 bases, with 20 bases remaining between them. The CDR3 sequence is 19 residues long. Germline V lookup: CDR1 SGHAT, CDR2 FQNNGV. Written as DNA, the CDR3 is TGTGCCAGCAGCTTAAGGGGCCCGACGCTTCCGACCTCTGGAAACACCATATATTTT. Amino acids: CASSLRGPTLPTSGNTIYF.

This chain joins TRBV3-1 (or the pseudogene TRBV3-2) and TRBJ1-6; 11 bases map to TRBD1. CDR1 is LGHDT and CDR2 is YNNKEL in the germline V gene (reference sequence). The CDR3 loop spans 18 amino acids. Trimming took 0 bases from V and 6 from J; bases not matched to a gene: 7. CDR3 nucleotides: TGTGCCAGCAGCCAAGATTTGCCCGGACAGGGGGCTAATTCACCCCTCCACTTT. Translating it yields CASSQDLPGQGANSPLHF.

This chain links TRBV7-2 with TRBJ2-1, with TRBD2 matching 8 bases. V shed 5 bases and J 8 bases; nucleotides not matched to a gene: 8. Looked up from germline, CDR1 is SGHTA and CDR2 is FQGNSA. The CDR3 is 14 amino acids. The CDR3 sequence: CASSPHGGADEQFF. The CDR3, as DNA: TGTGCCAGCAGCCCACACGGGGGGGCGGATGAGCAGTTCTTC.

In its sample, this clone was seen once. The chain recombines TRBV30 with TRBJ1-3; D gene uncertain. The CDR3 has 14 residues. V gave up 0 bases and J gave up 1 base, with 7 bases separating them. Germline-derived CDR1 and CDR2 are GTSNPN and SVGIG (reference sequence). The CDR3 DNA reads as TGTGCCTGGAGTGTACGGGGTTCTGGAAACACCATATATTTT. Amino acids: CAWSVRGSGNTIYF.

This sequence joins TRBV4-3 and TRBJ2-5, with TRBD1 matching over 10 bases. Germline assignment: CDR1 LGHNA and CDR2 YSLEER. V was pared by 1 base and J by 5 bases, with 1 base of the junction left unmatched. CDR3 size: 14 residues. The CDR3 loop is CASSQGTGGETQYF. The DNA for the CDR3 is TGCGCCAGCAGCCAAGGGACAGGGGGGGAGACCCAGTACTTC.

This clone was counted many times. The V and J genes are TRBV5-4 and TRBJ2-5; maybe TRBD1 (5 bases). CDR1 and CDR2 from the germline V gene are SGHNT and YYREEE (reference sequence). This CDR3 is built from 14 residues. Trimming pared 2 bases from V and 3 bases from J, leaving 11 bases between. CDR3: CASSFGTGEETQYF. The CDR3 bases are TGTGCCAGCAGCTTCGGAACAGGTGAAGAGACCCAGTACTTC.

The V gene is TRBV6-5, the J gene TRBJ2-2; 7 bases line up with TRBD2. The V and J ends lost 2 bases and 6 bases, in that order; junction bases with no gene match: 9. CDR3 size: 16 residues. Germline-derived CDR1 and CDR2 are MNHEY and SVGAGI. CDR3: CASSYAPSGDSGELFF. CDR3 in DNA: TGTGCCAGCAGTTACGCTCCTAGCGGTGATTCCGGGGAGCTGTTTTTT.

This chain links TRBV19 with TRBJ1-2; D is undetermined. V was cut by 7 bases and J by 4 bases, with 13 bases left in between. This CDR3 comprises 13 residues. Germline values: CDR1 LNHDA, CDR2 SQIVND (reference sequence). CDR3 coding DNA: TGTGCCAGTACCCCTGGGGAGGGCTATGGCTACACCTTC. Translation gives CASTPGEGYGYTF.

The V gene is TRBV5-6, the J gene TRBJ2-2, with unresolved D. V was clipped by 0 bases and J by 4 bases, with 7 bases between them. Germline V gene data show CDR1 as SGHDT and CDR2 as YYEEEE. The CDR3 has 14 residues. The CDR3 nucleotides read TGTGCCAGCAGCTTGGCTGGGCCCACCGGGGAGCTGTTTTTT. This translates into CASSLAGPTGELFF.

This chain uses TRBV19 with TRBJ2-7; tentatively, D is TRBD1 (5 bases). The V gene lost 2 bases and the J gene lost 2 bases, with 16 bases spanning the gap. Germline lookup yields CDR1 LNHDA and CDR2 SQIVND (reference sequence). The CDR3 has 16 amino acids. The CDR3 DNA is TGTGCCAGTAGTATACTAGACAGTCAAGGGACCTACGAGCAGTACTTC. This translates into CASSILDSQGTYEQYF.

The gene calls are TRBV19 and TRBJ1-3; D possibly corresponds to TRBD1 (5 bases). The germline V gene has CDR1 LNHDA and CDR2 SQIVND (reference sequence). Trimming removed 5 bases from V and 3 bases from J, with 8 bases in between. The CDR3 consists of 13 residues. Written as DNA, the CDR3 is TGTGCCAGTAGTGTGACAGATGGAAACACCATATATTTT. Translated, it gives CASSVTDGNTIYF.

V gene TRBV9 combines with J gene TRBJ2-4; 8 nucleotides match TRBD2. CDR1 is SGDLS, CDR2 YYNGEE, per germline. This CDR3 comprises 16 residues. Germline trimming cut 3 bases from V and 0 bases from J; bases unmatched to any gene: 5. The CDR3 protein is CASSGTSGLAKNIQYF. The CDR3 coding sequence is TGTGCCAGCAGCGGCACTAGCGGTCTAGCCAAAAACATTCAGTACTTC. The whole variable domain, remainder taken from reference TRBV9 and TRBJ2-4, is DSGVTQTPKHLITATGQRVTLRCSPRSGDLSVYWYQQSLDQGLQFLIQYYNGEERAKGNILERFSAQQFPDLHSELNLSSLELGDSALYFCASSGTSGLAKNIQYFGAGTRLSVL.

The rearrangement uses TRBV6-5 and TRBJ1-2; a possible D gene is TRBD1 (6 bases). The germline V gene encodes CDR1 MNHEY and CDR2 SVGAGI. The V end lost 7 bases, the J end lost 5 bases, and 20 bases lay between the germline ends. CDR3 length: 15 residues. The CDR3 DNA reads as TGTGCCAGCACCGGGGGGGGCAGGGACCCATATGGCTACACCTTC. This codes for CASTGGGRDPYGYTF.

The chain recombines TRBV5-4 with TRBJ1-1, with TRBD1 matching 10 bases. The V and J ends lost 3 bases and 5 bases, in that order; junction bases with no gene match: 4. Germline assignment: CDR1 SGHNT and CDR2 YYREEE (reference sequence). The length of the CDR3 is 14 residues. The CDR3 sequence: CASSWTGGGTEAFF. CDR3 bases: TGTGCCAGCAGCTGGACAGGGGGAGGTACTGAAGCTTTCTTT.